This T cell receptor (beta chain) was captured in a study of shared clonotypes between healthy human individuals. About this clone itself: What it binds is not known.

This table comes from immunoSEQ multiplex PCR, and its TCRdb copy is limited to in-frame clones, with some not included. Of about 1.5 million clones in the sample, 95% to 99% were seen once. The authors divided CD4+ cells into CD45RA+ naive and CD45RA-negative memory subsets. The length of the CDR3 is 12 residues. Germline V gives CDR1 MNHEY, CDR2 SVGAGI. V was clipped by 8 bases and J by 3 bases, with 10 bases between them. Study results and caveats: Blood alone was sampled, and tissue repertoires likely differ. Rarefaction revealed incomplete sorted-subset sequencing despite large depth.

The clonotype was recovered from a man in his thirties or forties in good health. Sequencing was done on a sample of naive CD4+ T cells sorted from blood. Subset in this sample: CD45RA+ positively selected. The chain has TRBV6-5 and TRBJ1-2; D unresolved. The CDR3 protein is CASGSLYYGYTF. The DNA for the CDR3 is TGTGCCAGCGGCAGCCTATACTATGGCTACACCTTC.